This T cell receptor (beta chain) was obtained from a study of T cell clonotyping in hematopoietic cell transplantation. Study results and limitations: Higher Inverse Simpson Index values in graft donor and pretransplant recipient predicted broader posttransplant TCR diversity. After transplant, recipient diversity fell while pathologically expanded clonotypes grew through day 180. Few recipient clonotypes overlapped donors; over 95% were de novo at given depth.

Clones were read by immunoSEQ multiplex PCR, and TCRdb kept only the in-frame ones, dropping some. The table shows 4,500 to 5,000 clones, with roughly 87% occurring only once. The germline CDR1 and CDR2 sequences are MNHEY and SVGAGI. V was clipped by 0 bases and J by 4 bases, with 15 bases between them. The CDR3 is made up of 16 amino acids. This clone turned up a few times. Its target is unknown. Other nucleotide sequences in the sample specify the same CDR3. Sequencing was carried out using peripheral blood mononuclear cells. This TCR was recovered from a man aged 40-49 years in good health. Some clones in this sample may be carry-over from other donors' samples. The chain recombines TRBV6-5 with TRBJ2-5; maybe TRBD2 (5 bases). The CDR3 loop reads CASSYSTQAAGETQYF. The CDR3 nucleotides are TGTGCCAGCAGTTACTCGACTCAGGCTGCGGGAGAGACCCAGTACTTC.